These T cell receptor beta chains were read from a single sample in a study of shared clonotypes between healthy human individuals. Profiled with immunoSEQ multiplex PCR; TCRdb holds only in-frame clones, not every one. The sample includes some 580,000 clones, roughly 98% seen only once; the top ten take approximately 0.33%. The source material was naive CD8+ T cells sorted from blood. The source of these receptors is a man aged 25-45 years in good health. The CDR3 runs from the conserved cysteine through the conserved F or W. D genes are given only for firm matches. Where a row states a size, it is once, few, many or the class of an expanded clone; other rows omit it.

J gene,D gene,clone size,V gene,CDR3 DNA,CDR3 protein
TRBJ2-7,TRBD1,.,TRBV5-1,TGCGCCAGCAGGAGGACAGGGACCTACGAGCAGTACTTC,CASRRTGTYEQYF
TRBJ2-5,TRBD2,.,TRBV7-9,TGTGCCAGCAGAAACGGACTAGCGGCCCAAGAGACCCAGTACTTC,CASRNGLAAQETQYF
TRBJ2-1,.,.,TRBV5-3,TGTGCCAGAAGCCGACTGGTGTTTTCCTACAATGAGCAGTTCTTC,CARSRLVFSYNEQFF
TRBJ2-7,TRBD1,.,TRBV7-9,TGTGCCAGCAGCGCACAGGGGGCCGGGTACGAGCAGTACTTC,CASSAQGAGYEQYF
TRBJ2-7,TRBD1,.,TRBV9,TGTGCCAGCAGCGTAGGTGGACAGGGGCCTCCAGCCTACGAGCAGTACTTC,CASSVGGQGPPAYEQYF
TRBJ1-5,.,once,TRBV15,TGTGCCACCAGAGACGATAGCAATCAGCCCCAGCATTTT,CATRDDSNQPQHF
TRBJ2-1,TRBD2,.,TRBV27,TGTGCCAGCAGCGCGGGAGCTGTCTGGAATGAGCAGTTCTTC,CASSAGAVWNEQFF
TRBJ2-3,.,once,TRBV18,TGTGCCAGCTCACACCGACAGGATCGCACAGATACGCAGTATTTT,CASSHRQDRTDTQYF
TRBJ2-7,TRBD1,.,TRBV27,TGTGCCAGCGGGACAGGGGGCCTATACGAGCAGTACTTC,CASGTGGLYEQYF
TRBJ2-7,.,.,TRBV15,TGTGCCACCAGAGGCAACAGCTACGAGCAGTACTTC,CATRGNSYEQYF
TRBJ1-5,.,.,TRBV28,TGTGCCAGCAGTTTCCCCGGCCAGCCCCAGCATTTT,CASSFPGQPQHF
TRBJ2-1,TRBD2,.,TRBV7-9,TGTGCCAGCAGCTCCACGCGACTAGCATACAATGAGCAGTTCTTC,CASSSTRLAYNEQFF
TRBJ2-5,TRBD1,.,TRBV28,TGTGCCAGCAGTTTATGGGGGACAGCCCAAGAGACCCAGTACTTC,CASSLWGTAQETQYF
TRBJ2-5,.,.,TRBV13,TGTGCCAGCAGCTCCTACTTGCTTGGAGAGACCCAGTACTTC,CASSSYLLGETQYF
TRBJ2-7,.,.,TRBV27,TGTGCCAGCAGTTCGCTTTCCGGCCCTCCCTACGAGCAGTACTTC,CASSSLSGPPYEQYF
TRBJ2-7,.,.,TRBV6-5,TGTGCCAGCAGTACCCGACTAGGGGGAACTGAGCAGTACTTC,CASSTRLGGTEQYF
TRBJ2-7,TRBD2,.,TRBV4-1,TGCGCCAGCAGCCAATCAAAAGGGACTAGCGGTTACTCCTACGAGCAGTACTTC,CASSQSKGTSGYSYEQYF
TRBJ1-4,.,.,TRBV5-4,TGTGCCAGCAGCTATTACAATGAAAAACTGTTTTTT,CASSYYNEKLFF
TRBJ1-3,.,.,TRBV27,TGTGCCAGCAGTCCGGACCGGGACCTAAGGTTCGACACCATATATTTT,CASSPDRDLRFDTIYF
TRBJ2-6,.,.,TRBV2,TGTGCCAGACAGGTAGCTGGGGCCAACGTCCTGACTTTC,CARQVAGANVLTF
TRBJ2-4,TRBD2,.,TRBV9,TGTGCCAGCAGCGTAGAGGAAGCGGGGTACATTCAGTACTTC,CASSVEEAGYIQYF
TRBJ1-5,.,.,TRBV21-1,TGTGCCAGCAGCAAAGAGGGATGGGGGGGACCCAATCAGCCCCAGCATTTT,CASSKEGWGGPNQPQHF
TRBJ2-7,.,.,TRBV7-9,TGTGCCAGCAGCGCAACAGGGTACGAGCAGTACTTC,CASSATGYEQYF
TRBJ1-1,.,.,TRBV27,TGTGCCAGCAGCATTGGACAGCGGAACACTGAAGCTTTCTTT,CASSIGQRNTEAFF
TRBJ1-3,.,once,TRBV2,TGTGCCAGCATGGGATCGACAGGCCTCAGGAGTCCTGGAAACACCATATATTTT,CASMGSTGLRSPGNTIYF
TRBJ2-3,.,.,TRBV14,TGTGCCAGCAGCCAAGATCGGGACACAAGCACAGATACGCAGTATTTT,CASSQDRDTSTDTQYF
TRBJ2-3,TRBD2,.,TRBV27,TGTGCCAGCATCTCTAGCGGATGGAGTCGCAATAAGTCTGCGCAGTATTTT,CASISSGWSRNKSAQYF
TRBJ2-1,.,.,TRBV7-9,TGTGCCAGCCGAGATTCTCCCAATGAGCAGTTCTTC,CASRDSPNEQFF
TRBJ2-5,.,.,TRBV11-2,TGTGCCAGCAGCCCCCCCGGGGCCCTCCAAGAGACCCAGTACTTC,CASSPPGALQETQYF
TRBJ2-7,.,.,TRBV25-1,TGTGCCAGCAGTACAGACAGCAGACCCTACGAGCAGTACTTC,CASSTDSRPYEQYF